The T cell receptor (beta chain) under discussion was sequenced for a study of T cells after yellow fever vaccination. Study-level background: Researchers used SMART-Seq v4 Ultra Low Input to prepare fractions that had low cell numbers. Study-level findings and limits: Researchers noted that a small share of clonotypes showed up in both CD4 and CD8 compartments. Post-booster repertoires again held most primary-vaccination clones (about 96% CD4, about 90% CD8).

The germline gives CDR1 SEHNR, CDR2 FQNEAQ (reference sequence). CDR3 size: 16 residues. Trimming took 3 bases from V and 0 from J, leaving 12 bases between them. By 5'RACE template switching, TCR cDNA was produced, with a universal primer site and UMIs added in the process. TCRdb itself ran the 5' RACE reads through MiXCR, one entry per CDR3 protein. The data hold a few hundred thousand distinct CDR3 sequences, with 3.6% observed a single time. This clonotype was counted ten times or more. Its target is unknown. This TCR was recovered from a man between 18 and 35 years old who received the YFV17D yellow fever vaccine. The chain carries TRBV7-9 and TRBJ2-1; D not resolved. This specimen consisted of PBMCs, obtained on the day of the yellow fever booster vaccination. Here the CDR3 reads CASSFVPRRSYNEQFF. Written as DNA, the CDR3 is TGTGCCAGCAGCTTCGTACCCCGGCGCTCCTACAATGAGCAGTTCTTC.